Presented here are 10 T cell receptor beta chains from one specimen sequenced in a study of immune evolution from preneoplasia to lung adenocarcinoma. This table comes from immunoSEQ multiplex PCR, and its TCRdb copy is limited to in-frame clones, with some not included. Here the sample spans over 5,000 clones, around 80% being singletons. Material for sequencing was FFPE invasive lung adenocarcinoma tissue. The receptors shown here come from a person aged 45 to 59 with lung adenocarcinoma.

V gene TRBV9 combines with J gene TRBJ1-1, with D perhaps matching TRBD1 (5 bases). Trimming stripped 0 bases from V and 6 bases from J, with 15 bases between. The germline V gene encodes CDR1 SGDLS and CDR2 YYNGEE. The CDR3 has 15 residues. The CDR3 DNA reads as TGTGCCAGCAGCGTAGGTGGGGGGGTAGGGGCTGAAGCTTTCTTT. Translated, it gives CASSVGGGVGAEAFF.

The chain couples TRBV11-2 to TRBJ1-2, with TRBD1 matching 8 bases. Germline CDR1 SGHAT, CDR2 FQNNGV. The V and J ends lost 5 bases and 1 base, in that order; junction bases with no gene match: 6. This CDR3 is built from 15 residues. CDR3 loop: CASSLTGVGNYGYTF. DNA of the CDR3: TGTGCCAGCAGCCTGACAGGGGTCGGTAACTATGGCTACACCTTC. The variable domain in full, with the rest retrieved from reference TRBV11-2 and TRBJ1-2, is EAGVAQSPRYKIIEKRQSVAFWCNPISGHATLYWYQQILGQGPKLLIQFQNNGVVDDSQLPKDRFSAERLKGVDSTLKIQPAKLEDSAVYLCASSLTGVGNYGYTFGSGTRLTVV.

J is TRBJ2-1 and V is TRBV6-4; D is possibly TRBD1 or TRBD2 (5 bases each). The CDR3 contains 13 residues. Germline V gene sequence: CDR1 MRHNA, CDR2 SNTAGT. Trimming left V 3 bases short and J 7 bases short, with 10 bases between. The chain's CDR3 is CASSEGDSNEQFF. CDR3 nucleotides: TGTGCCAGCAGTGAGGGGGATAGTAATGAGCAGTTCTTC.

This clone was seen a handful of times. This chain joins TRBV27 and TRBJ2-7; 8 bases agree with TRBD1. J gave up 2 bases and V 1 base, and 1 base lay outside the gene matches. Germline V gene lookup returns CDR1 MNHEY and CDR2 SMNVEV (reference sequence). The CDR3 sequence is 14 residues long. CDR3 protein: CASSLYRGTYEQYF. CDR3 nucleotides: TGTGCCAGCAGTTTATACAGGGGGACCTACGAGCAGTACTTC.

The V and J genes are TRBV2 and TRBJ1-4, with unresolved D. Germline loops: CDR1 SNHLY, CDR2 FYNNEI. The CDR3 covers 14 residues. Deletions cut 6 bases from V and 7 bases from J, with 15 bases between. CDR3 DNA: TGTGCCAGCAGGGTCACTTCTACCATTGAAAAACTGTTTTTT. As protein: CASRVTSTIEKLFF.

The V call is TRBV7-3, the J call TRBJ1-2; D is perhaps TRBD1 (6 bases). Germline CDR1 reads SGHTA; CDR2 reads FQGTGA. CDR3 length: 13 residues. Trimming cost V 5 bases and J 7 bases, with 14 bases left between them. The CDR3 DNA sequence: TGTGCCAGCAGCCCCGACGGGGGCCGTGGCTACACCTTC. As protein: CASSPDGGRGYTF.

This clone was picked up one time. The rearrangement uses TRBV27 and TRBJ2-1; D not resolved. The CDR3 is 16 amino acids. The germline V gene has CDR1 MNHEY and CDR2 SMNVEV (reference sequence). Trimming left V 6 bases short and J 5 bases short, with 20 bases between. CDR3 nucleotides: TGTGCCAGCAGAGACCCCTCGAGAAGTGGGCACAATGAGCAGTTCTTC. Protein product: CASRDPSRSGHNEQFF.

A word on this clone: This same CDR3 is encoded by further DNA sequences in the sample. This chain joins TRBV4-3 and TRBJ2-6, with D perhaps TRBD1 (5 bases). The CDR3 sequence is 17 residues long. Germline CDR1 is LGHNA and CDR2 is YSLEER. V was trimmed by 4 bases and J by 0 bases, leaving 13 bases between them. For the CDR3, the DNA is TGCGCCAGCAGCCCTCACTGGACAAACTCTGGGGCCAACGTCCTGACTTTC. Protein: CASSPHWTNSGANVLTF.

Only one count was recorded for this clone. This chain uses TRBV14 with TRBJ2-1; tentative D call: TRBD1 (6 bases). Germline values: CDR1 SGHDN, CDR2 FVKESK. The CDR3 spans 14 residues. Trimming left V 4 bases short and J 9 bases short, with 16 bases between. CDR3 region: CASSLKQGIGEQFF. DNA for the CDR3: TGTGCCAGCAGCCTGAAACAGGGTATCGGTGAGCAGTTCTTC.

The chain employs TRBV28 and TRBJ1-5; TRBD1 agrees at 8 bases. Germline V lookup: CDR1 MDHEN, CDR2 SYDVKM. This CDR3 comprises 22 residues. V lost 2 bases to trimming and J lost 0 bases; unmatched junction nucleotides: 21. The DNA for the CDR3 is TGTGCCAGCAGTTTACTTGGACAGGGACCTAATTGGGGGATATATAGCAATCAGCCCCAGCATTTT. As protein: CASSLLGQGPNWGIYSNQPQHF.